The 23 T cell receptor beta chains presented below share a single source sample, sequenced in a study of shared clonotypes between healthy human individuals (dated by TCRdb to between 2020 and 2021). The library was produced with the immunoSEQ multiplex PCR assay. TCRdb mirrors the immuneACCESS table, restricted to in-frame sequences. Some clones are absent from its copies; in checked studies, under half trace to an unresolved V gene, and the reason for the others is unknown. The sample table contains some 2.1 million clones; only one count was recorded for roughly 95% of them. 1.5% to 2% of the sample goes to the ten largest clones. CD8 naive samples were obtained by positive selection for CCR7 among CD45RO-negative cells, yielding a CD45RA+CCR7+ population from which TemRA cells were excluded. The sequenced sample was naive CD8+ T cells from PBMCs. What the cell subset or site label conveys for this sample: CD45RA+CCR7+. These receptors were taken from a man in his late teens or twenties in good health. Some clones in this sample may be carry-over from other donors' samples.

About this clone: This sample also contains other DNA sequences that code for the same CDR3. This chain connects TRBV5-1 to TRBJ2-7; D remains unclear. The CDR3 is 11 amino acids. Germline V gene sequence: CDR1 SGHRS, CDR2 YFSETQ. V gave up 3 bases and J gave up 4 bases, with 5 bases separating them. The CDR3 DNA follows: TGCGCCAGCAGCTCACGTTACGAGCAGTACTTC. Encoded protein: CASSSRYEQYF. The complete variable domain, with remaining parts taken from reference TRBV5-1 and TRBJ2-7, reads KAGVTQTPRYLIKTRGQQVTLSCSPISGHRSVSWYQQTPGQGLQFLFEYFSETQRNKGNFPGRFSGRQFSNSRSEMNVSTLELGDSALYLCASSSRYEQYFGPGTRLTVT.

V usage is TRBV4-1 and J usage is TRBJ2-7; D remains unclear. The CDR3 is 12 amino acids. Germline V CDR1 and CDR2: MGHRA, YSYEKL. The germline V and J ends were trimmed by 0 bases and 7 bases, with 7 bases remaining between them. The CDR3 is CASSQDRREQYF. The DNA for the CDR3 is TGCGCCAGCAGCCAAGATCGGCGGGAGCAGTACTTC.

The J gene is TRBJ1-2, the V gene TRBV9; maybe TRBD1 (5 bases). The CDR3 consists of 14 residues. The V end lost 5 bases, the J end lost 6 bases, and 17 bases lay between the germline ends. Germline V gene lookup returns CDR1 SGDLS and CDR2 YYNGEE. CDR3 residues: CASRGTEARHGYTF. The DNA of the CDR3 is TGTGCCAGCAGGGGGACGGAGGCCCGTCATGGCTACACCTTC.

The chain links TRBV27 to TRBJ1-5; D remains unclear. CDR3 size: 14 residues. Trimming stripped 3 bases from V and 3 bases from J, with 9 bases between. The V gene's germline CDR1 is MNHEY and CDR2 SMNVEV (reference sequence). CDR3 coding DNA: TGTGCCAGCAGTTTTTTGAGAAACAATCAGCCCCAGCATTTT. Protein product: CASSFLRNNQPQHF.

The V call is TRBV9, the J call TRBJ1-2, with a possible D match to TRBD1 (6 bases). The CDR3 loop spans 14 amino acids. Germline V lookup: CDR1 SGDLS, CDR2 YYNGEE. Trimming shortened V by 4 bases and J by 7 bases, and 17 bases separated the two germline ends. The CDR3 protein is CASSSRGRGSGYTF. CDR3 DNA sequence: TGTGCCAGCAGCTCCAGGGGAAGGGGTAGTGGCTACACCTTC.

The V gene is TRBV4-1, the J gene TRBJ1-4; D remains ambiguous. CDR1 MGHRA and CDR2 YSYEKL come from the germline V gene. This CDR3 has 16 amino acids. The V end lost 5 bases, the J end lost 0 bases, and 13 bases lay between the germline ends. The CDR3 nucleotides are TGCGCCAGCAGCGCACAGTCGGGTGCAACTAATGAAAAACTGTTTTTT. Translated, it gives CASSAQSGATNEKLFF.

About this clone: This same CDR3 is encoded by further DNA sequences in the sample. The rearrangement joins TRBV30 to TRBJ1-2; 10 bases are shared with TRBD1. After removal of 0 bases from V and 8 bases from J, the junction contained 6 bases not matched to a gene. CDR3 length equals 14 residues. CDR1 is GTSNPN, CDR2 SVGIG, per germline (reference sequence). DNA for the CDR3: TGTGCCTGGAGTGTACTGGGGACAGGGGACGGCTACACCTTC. Amino acids: CAWSVLGTGDGYTF.

The rearrangement uses TRBV11-2 and TRBJ2-5; 8 nucleotides align to TRBD2. The CDR3 has 13 residues. The germline CDR1 and CDR2 sequences are SGHAT and FQNNGV. Losses at the gene ends were 8 bases for V and 3 bases for J; bases not matched to a gene: 5. For the CDR3, the DNA is TGTGCCAGCCGCCGGGGGGGAGAAGAGACCCAGTACTTC. Protein product: CASRRGGEETQYF.

In this sample, this clone turned up once. The chain is built from TRBV19 and TRBJ2-3; 8 bases are a match to TRBD1. CDR1 is LNHDA, CDR2 SQIVND, per germline (reference sequence). The CDR3 runs to 15 residues. V gave up 3 bases and J gave up 4 bases; unmatched junction bases: 6. The CDR3 DNA sequence: TGTGCCAGTAGTATCCGGACAGGGAGGCCAGATACGCAGTATTTT. Translating it yields CASSIRTGRPDTQYF.

The gene calls are TRBV28 and TRBJ2-1, with 7 bases identical to TRBD1. V lost 5 bases to trimming and J lost 6 bases; unmatched junction nucleotides: 4. Germline V lookup: CDR1 MDHEN, CDR2 SYDVKM. This CDR3 has 13 amino acids. CDR3 loop: CASSNRGINEQFF. CDR3 coding DNA: TGTGCCAGCAGTAACAGGGGAATCAATGAGCAGTTCTTC. The whole variable domain, remainder taken from reference TRBV28 and TRBJ2-1, is DVKVTQSSRYLVKRTGEKVFLECVQDMDHENMFWYRQDPGLGLRLIYFSYDVKMKEKGDIPEGYSVSREKKERFSLILESASTNQTSMYLCASSNRGINEQFFGPGTRLTVL.

The chain carries TRBV7-9 and TRBJ2-1, with no clear D. CDR3 length equals 12 residues. V lost 2 bases and J lost 9, with 8 bases in between. Germline lookup yields CDR1 SEHNR and CDR2 FQNEAQ (reference sequence). The CDR3 DNA reads as TGTGCCAGCAGCTTAATCAGAGGTGAGCAGTTCTTC. Its protein product is CASSLIRGEQFF.

The chain joins TRBV7-3 to TRBJ2-7; TRBD1 matches 8 bases. Per the germline V gene, CDR1 is SGHTA and CDR2 is FQGTGA. J gave up 5 bases and V 3 bases, and 9 bases lay outside the gene matches. The CDR3 extends over 15 amino acids. In DNA, the CDR3 is TGTGCCAGCAGCTTGTCGAACAGGGGGATCGACGAGCAGTACTTC. Its translation is CASSLSNRGIDEQYF.

The chain couples TRBV28 to TRBJ1-3; 7 bases align to TRBD1. The CDR3 has 14 amino acids. The V gene's germline CDR1 is MDHEN and CDR2 SYDVKM. The V gene end was trimmed by 6 bases and the J gene end by 2 bases; junction bases not matched to a gene: 4. The CDR3 DNA follows: TGTGCCAGCAGCTGGACAGGCGCTGGAAACACCATATATTTT. Its translation is CASSWTGAGNTIYF.

In this sample, this clone turned up a few times. CDR3 nucleotides: TGTGCCGGGGGGTGGGTGAACACTGAAGCTTTCTTT. It is translated as CAGGWVNTEAFF. V usage is TRBV30 and J usage is TRBJ1-1; D possibly corresponds to TRBD1 (5 bases). The V and J ends lost 8 bases and 0 bases respectively, with 10 bases between them. The CDR3 is 12 amino acids. The germline gives CDR1 GTSNPN, CDR2 SVGIG (reference sequence).

The V and J genes are TRBV27 and TRBJ1-5, with D unclear. Trimming took 2 bases from V and 7 from J, leaving 9 bases between them. From germline, CDR1 is MNHEY and CDR2 SMNVEV (reference sequence). The CDR3 runs to 13 residues. The DNA of the CDR3 is TGTGCCAGCAGTTTAATTCTAGGACAGCCCCAGCATTTT. The encoded protein is CASSLILGQPQHF.

V usage is TRBV9 and J usage is TRBJ1-4, with 8 bases that match TRBD1. The CDR3 is 14 residues long. Germline CDR1 is SGDLS and CDR2 is YYNGEE. J was trimmed by 7 bases and V by 3 bases; bases with no gene match: 5. CDR3 coding DNA: TGTGCCAGCAGCGCGACAGGGGCGATTGAAAAACTGTTTTTT. Protein product: CASSATGAIEKLFF.

The rearrangement uses TRBV5-1 and TRBJ2-7, with 8 bases identical to TRBD2. The CDR3 loop spans 15 amino acids. The ends lost 1 base at V and 2 bases at J; junction bases unmatched: 5. Germline CDR1 and CDR2: SGHRS and YFSETQ. The CDR3 is CASSLRGGRPYEQYF. CDR3 bases: TGCGCCAGCAGCTTGCGCGGCGGGAGGCCCTACGAGCAGTACTTC.

The chain carries TRBV14 and TRBJ2-5; D unresolved. The germline CDR1 and CDR2 sequences are SGHDN and FVKESK. The CDR3 length is 15 residues. V lost 1 base to trimming and J lost 5 bases, with 14 bases between them. CDR3 region: CASSQAGGFWETQYF. As DNA, the CDR3 is TGTGCCAGCAGCCAAGCGGGTGGATTCTGGGAGACCCAGTACTTC.

The chain couples TRBV27 to TRBJ2-7; TRBD1 agrees at 7 bases. J was trimmed by 3 bases and V by 0 bases; bases with no gene match: 5. The CDR3 sequence is 15 residues long. The germline V gene encodes CDR1 MNHEY and CDR2 SMNVEV (reference sequence). CDR3 nucleotide sequence: TGTGCCAGCAGTTTATCAAAAGGGGGCGGCTACGAGCAGTACTTC. Translating it yields CASSLSKGGGYEQYF.

J is TRBJ1-2 and V is TRBV5-4; D call uncertain. In germline, CDR1 is SGHNT, CDR2 YYREEE (reference sequence). Trimming pared 2 bases from V and 4 bases from J, leaving 9 bases between. The CDR3 is made up of 13 amino acids. CDR3 nucleotide sequence: TGTGCCAGCAGCTTCGTGGGAAGCTATGGCTACACCTTC. It specifies CASSFVGSYGYTF.

This clone was found a few times. The genes are TRBV7-2 and TRBJ1-5; D remains unclear. CDR1 SGHTA and CDR2 FQGNSA come from the germline V gene. The length of the CDR3 is 15 residues. The ends were cut back, 2 bases at V and 0 bases at J, with 8 bases in the middle. The CDR3 sequence is CASSLTYGSNQPQHF. Written as DNA, the CDR3 is TGTGCCAGCAGCTTAACGTATGGTAGCAATCAGCCCCAGCATTTT.

This chain links TRBV23-1 with TRBJ1-3; possible D gene TRBD1, 5 bases. TRBV23-1 is an open reading frame whose function is uncertain. This CDR3 region has 19 residues. The V and J ends lost 3 bases and 0 bases respectively, with 21 bases between them. The CDR3 loop reads CASSHPAGNVDSSGNTIYF. DNA for the CDR3: TGCGCCAGCAGTCATCCGGCAGGGAATGTGGATAGCTCTGGAAACACCATATATTTT.

The chain is built from TRBV7-6 and TRBJ2-3; 14 bases are shared with TRBD2. Unmatched junction bases numbered 4, after V lost 1 base and J lost 1 base. The CDR3 extends over 18 amino acids. Per germline, CDR1 SGHVS and CDR2 FNYEAQ. CDR3 bases: TGTGCCAGCAGCTTAGAGACTAGCGGGAGGGCCGGCACAGATACGCAGTATTTT. Translated, it gives CASSLETSGRAGTDTQYF.